One sample yielded the 5 T cell receptor beta chains listed below, sequenced in a study of cytomegalovirus exposure and HLA in healthy donors. The primer mix had 60 Vbeta and 13 Jbeta primers. Only in-frame clones appear in the TCRdb table, and some are missing; sequencing was by immunoSEQ multiplex PCR. The table shows roughly 100,000 clones, with over 70% occurring only once. Input material: PBMCs. Every receptor here comes from a male donor in good health and CMV-seronegative.

This chain uses TRBV4-2 with TRBJ2-7; 9 bases match TRBD2. Germline trimming cut 4 bases from V and 6 bases from J; bases unmatched to any gene: 10. This CDR3 spans 15 amino acids. CDR1 and CDR2 from the germline V gene are LGHNA and YNFKEQ. In nucleotides, the CDR3 is TGTGCCAGCAGCCCGGATATAGCGGGAGTTCGCGAGCAGTACTTC. It codes for CASSPDIAGVREQYF.

J is TRBJ2-3 and V is TRBV10-3; D is perhaps TRBD2 (6 bases). V lost 2 bases, J lost 2 bases, and 14 bases lay in between. The CDR3 has 16 amino acids. In germline, CDR1 is ENHRY, CDR2 SYGVKD. CDR3 in DNA: TGTGCCATCAGTGAGGTTGCCGGGAGCTTCACAGATACGCAGTATTTT. It yields the protein CAISEVAGSFTDTQYF.

The table lists this clone with many counts. This sequence joins TRBV7-9 and TRBJ2-7, with TRBD2 matching 7 bases. The CDR3 is 14 residues long. From germline, CDR1 is SEHNR and CDR2 FQNEAQ (reference sequence). The V and J ends lost 3 bases and 2 bases, in that order; junction bases with no gene match: 4. For the CDR3, the DNA is TGTGCCAGCAGCTTGGGGACTACTACCTACGAGCAGTACTTC. It translates to CASSLGTTTYEQYF. Full variable domain (outside the CDR3, taken from reference TRBV7-9 and TRBJ2-7): DTGVSQNPRHKITKRGQNVTFRCDPISEHNRLYWYRQTLGQGPEFLTYFQNEAQLEKSRLLSDRFSAERPKGSFSTLEIQRTEQGDSAMYLCASSLGTTTYEQYFGPGTRLTVT.

This sequence joins TRBV19 and TRBJ2-1; 14 nucleotides line up with TRBD2. Trimming at V came to 3 bases and at J to 0 bases, leaving 4 bases not matched to a gene. This CDR3 has 18 residues. Looked up from germline, CDR1 is LNHDA and CDR2 is SQIVND (reference sequence). The chain's CDR3 is CASSIYGTSGSSYNEQFF. The CDR3 DNA is TGTGCCAGTAGTATTTACGGGACTAGCGGGAGCTCCTACAATGAGCAGTTCTTC.

This clone was recorded a few times. J is TRBJ2-3 and V is TRBV7-6; 9 bases match TRBD2. V lost 4 bases to trimming and J lost 6 bases; unmatched junction nucleotides: 14. CDR3 length: 17 amino acids. Germline CDR1 SGHVS, CDR2 FNYEAQ. The CDR3 DNA follows: TGTGCCAGCAGCTACCTAGTGAGCGGGAGGAGGTCTGATACGCAGTATTTT. This codes for CASSYLVSGRRSDTQYF.